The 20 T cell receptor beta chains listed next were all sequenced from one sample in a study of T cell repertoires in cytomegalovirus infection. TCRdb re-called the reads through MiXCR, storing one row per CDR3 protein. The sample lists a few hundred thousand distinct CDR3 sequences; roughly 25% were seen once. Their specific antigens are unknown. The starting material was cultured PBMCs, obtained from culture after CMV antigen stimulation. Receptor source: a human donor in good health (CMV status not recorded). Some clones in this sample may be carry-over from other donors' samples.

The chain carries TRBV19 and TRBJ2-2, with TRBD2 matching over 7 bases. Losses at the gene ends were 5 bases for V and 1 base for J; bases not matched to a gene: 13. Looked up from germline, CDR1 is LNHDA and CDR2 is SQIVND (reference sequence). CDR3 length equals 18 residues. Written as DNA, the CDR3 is TGTGCCAGTAGTCCGACGCCCCGGGACTACAGGAACACCGGGGAGCTGTTTTTT. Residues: CASSPTPRDYRNTGELFF. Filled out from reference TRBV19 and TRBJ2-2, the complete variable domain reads DGGITQSPKYLFRKEGQNVTLSCEQNLNHDAMYWYRQDPGQGLRLIYYSQIVNDFQKGDIAEGYSVSREKKESFPLTVTSAQKNPTAFYLCASSPTPRDYRNTGELFFGEGSRLTVL.

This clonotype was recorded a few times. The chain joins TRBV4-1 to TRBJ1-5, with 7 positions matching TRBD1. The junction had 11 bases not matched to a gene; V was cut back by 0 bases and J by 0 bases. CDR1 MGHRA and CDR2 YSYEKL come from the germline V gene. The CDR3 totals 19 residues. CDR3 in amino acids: CASSQELGGGQSSNQPQHF. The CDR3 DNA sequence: TGCGCCAGCAGCCAAGAGTTGGGCGGGGGACAGTCTAGCAATCAGCCCCAGCATTTT.

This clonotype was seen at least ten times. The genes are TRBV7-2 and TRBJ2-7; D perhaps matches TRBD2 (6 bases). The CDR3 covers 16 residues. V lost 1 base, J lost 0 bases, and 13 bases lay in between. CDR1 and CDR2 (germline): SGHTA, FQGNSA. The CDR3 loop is CASSLEAGNPSYEQYF. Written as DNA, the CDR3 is TGTGCCAGCAGCTTAGAGGCGGGGAACCCCTCCTACGAGCAGTACTTC.

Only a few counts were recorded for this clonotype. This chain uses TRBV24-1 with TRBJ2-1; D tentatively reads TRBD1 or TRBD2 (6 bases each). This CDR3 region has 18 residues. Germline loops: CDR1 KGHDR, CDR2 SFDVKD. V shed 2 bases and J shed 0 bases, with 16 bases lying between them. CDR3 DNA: TGTGCCACCAGTGATTCTGGGGGGCAGCGGAGCTCCTACAATGAGCAGTTCTTC. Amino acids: CATSDSGGQRSSYNEQFF.

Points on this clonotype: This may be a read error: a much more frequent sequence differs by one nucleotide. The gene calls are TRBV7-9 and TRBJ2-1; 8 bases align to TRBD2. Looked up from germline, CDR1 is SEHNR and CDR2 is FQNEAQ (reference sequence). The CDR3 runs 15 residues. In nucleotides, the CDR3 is TGTACCAGCAGCCCCCGGGGGGGCATGAGTCGGGAGCAGTTCTTC. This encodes CTSSPRGGMSREQFF.

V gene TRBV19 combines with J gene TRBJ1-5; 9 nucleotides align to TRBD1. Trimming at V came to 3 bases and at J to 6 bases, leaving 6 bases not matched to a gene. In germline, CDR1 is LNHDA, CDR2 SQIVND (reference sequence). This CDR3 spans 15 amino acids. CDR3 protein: CASSIVQGAGQPQHF. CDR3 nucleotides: TGTGCCAGTAGTATCGTACAGGGGGCTGGTCAGCCCCAGCATTTT.

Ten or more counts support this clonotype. CDR3 DNA sequence: TGTGCCAGCAGTTACTCTAGCGACCCCTCCTACGAGCAGTACTTC. Protein product: CASSYSSDPSYEQYF. The chain uses TRBV6-5 and TRBJ2-7; D might be TRBD2 (5 bases). In germline, CDR1 is MNHEY, CDR2 SVGAGI. V was clipped by 0 bases and J by 0 bases, with 9 bases between them. The CDR3 spans 15 residues.

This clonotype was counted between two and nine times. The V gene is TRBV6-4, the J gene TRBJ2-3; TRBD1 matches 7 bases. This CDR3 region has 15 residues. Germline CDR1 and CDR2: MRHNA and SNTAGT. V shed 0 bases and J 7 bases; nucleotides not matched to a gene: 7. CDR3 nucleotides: TGTGCCAGCAGTGACTCGCGAGGGGGCGTGAATACGCAGTATTTT. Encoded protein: CASSDSRGGVNTQYF.

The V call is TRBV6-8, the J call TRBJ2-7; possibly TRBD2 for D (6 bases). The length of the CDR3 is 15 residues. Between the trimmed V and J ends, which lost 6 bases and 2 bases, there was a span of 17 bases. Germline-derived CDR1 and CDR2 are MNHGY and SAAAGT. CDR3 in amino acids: CASRRGGTGAYEQYF. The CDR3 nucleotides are TGTGCCAGCAGAAGAGGAGGGACGGGCGCCTACGAGCAGTACTTC.

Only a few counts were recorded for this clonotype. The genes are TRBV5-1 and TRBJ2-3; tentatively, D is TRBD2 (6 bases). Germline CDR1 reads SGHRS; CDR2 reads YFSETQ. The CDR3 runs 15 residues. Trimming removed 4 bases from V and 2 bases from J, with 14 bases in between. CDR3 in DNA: TGCGCCAGCAGCACGGGACTTGCCTACACAGATACGCAGTATTTT. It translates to CASSTGLAYTDTQYF.

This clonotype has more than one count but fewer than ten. The CDR3 is CATSDFAAGIRETQYF. Written as DNA, the CDR3 is TGTGCCACCAGTGATTTCGCAGCGGGAATACGGGAGACCCAGTACTTC. The chain links TRBV24-1 to TRBJ2-5, with TRBD2 matching 7 bases. Germline CDR1 is KGHDR and CDR2 is SFDVKD. This CDR3 is 16 amino acids long. V gave up 1 base and J gave up 5 bases; unmatched junction bases: 9.

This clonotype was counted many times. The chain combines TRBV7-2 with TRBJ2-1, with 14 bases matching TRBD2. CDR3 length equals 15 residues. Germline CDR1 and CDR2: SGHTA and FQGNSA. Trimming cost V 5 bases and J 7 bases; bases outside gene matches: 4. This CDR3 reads CASSPRTSGRNEQFF. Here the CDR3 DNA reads TGTGCCAGCAGCCCGAGGACTAGCGGGAGGAATGAGCAGTTCTTC.

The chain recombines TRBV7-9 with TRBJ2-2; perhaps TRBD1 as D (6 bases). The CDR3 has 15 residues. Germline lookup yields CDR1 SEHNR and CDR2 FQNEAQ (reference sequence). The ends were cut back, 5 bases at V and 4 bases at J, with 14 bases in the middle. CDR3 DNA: TGTGCCAGCAGCCCCAGGGCCAGGGGCACCGGGGAGCTGTTTTTT. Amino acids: CASSPRARGTGELFF.

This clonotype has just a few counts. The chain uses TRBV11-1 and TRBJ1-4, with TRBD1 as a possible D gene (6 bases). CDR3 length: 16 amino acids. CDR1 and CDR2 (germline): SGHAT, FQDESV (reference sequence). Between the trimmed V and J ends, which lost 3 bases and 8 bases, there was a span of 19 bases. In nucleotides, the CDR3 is TGTGCCAGCAGCTTCGGAGGGGGGAGTCAGGAGGAAAAACTGTTTTTT. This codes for CASSFGGGSQEEKLFF.

CDR3 sequence (DNA): TGTGCCAGCAGTGAACCGGGACTACCTGAGCAGTTCTTC. This codes for CASSEPGLPEQFF. The gene calls are TRBV27 and TRBJ2-1; 7 positions agree with TRBD2. The CDR3 totals 13 residues. Trimming cost V 5 bases and J 9 bases; bases outside gene matches: 7. Germline CDR1 is MNHEY and CDR2 is SMNVEV (reference sequence).

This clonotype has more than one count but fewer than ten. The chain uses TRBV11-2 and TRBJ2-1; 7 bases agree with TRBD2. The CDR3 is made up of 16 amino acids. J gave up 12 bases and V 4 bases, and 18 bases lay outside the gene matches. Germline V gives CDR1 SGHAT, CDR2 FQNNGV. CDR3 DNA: TGTGCCAGCAGCTCCTACCGGGACTACCAAATGAAGGGGCAGTTCTTC. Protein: CASSSYRDYQMKGQFF.

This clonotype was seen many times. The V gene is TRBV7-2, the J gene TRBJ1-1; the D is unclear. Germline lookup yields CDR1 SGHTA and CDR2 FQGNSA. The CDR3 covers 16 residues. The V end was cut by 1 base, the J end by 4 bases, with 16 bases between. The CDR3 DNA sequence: TGTGCCAGCAGCTTAGGGCCTTCAGGTCTGAGCACTGAAGCTTTCTTT. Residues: CASSLGPSGLSTEAFF.

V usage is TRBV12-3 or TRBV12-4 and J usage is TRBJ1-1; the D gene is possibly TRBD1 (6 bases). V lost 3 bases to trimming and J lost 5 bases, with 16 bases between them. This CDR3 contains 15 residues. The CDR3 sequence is CASSLNFRGATEAFF. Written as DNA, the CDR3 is TGTGCCAGCAGTTTGAATTTCCGGGGGGCGACTGAAGCTTTCTTT.

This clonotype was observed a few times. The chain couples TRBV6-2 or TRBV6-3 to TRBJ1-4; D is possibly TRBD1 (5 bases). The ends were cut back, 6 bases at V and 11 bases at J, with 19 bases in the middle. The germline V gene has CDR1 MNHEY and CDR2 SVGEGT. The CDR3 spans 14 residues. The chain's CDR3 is CASRDRQRERKLFF. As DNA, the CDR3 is TGTGCCAGCAGAGATCGACAGAGAGAGAGGAAACTGTTTTTT.

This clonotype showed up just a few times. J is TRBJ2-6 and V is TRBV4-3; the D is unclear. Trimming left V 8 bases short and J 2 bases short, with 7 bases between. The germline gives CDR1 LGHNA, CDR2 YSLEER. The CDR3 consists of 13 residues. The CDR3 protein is CASGHAGANVLTF. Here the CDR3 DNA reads TGCGCCAGCGGGCACGCTGGGGCCAACGTCCTGACTTTC.